Shown below are 6 T cell receptor beta chains from a single sample sequenced in a study of blood T cell repertoires in COVID-19. Generated by immunoSEQ multiplex PCR, the TCRdb table keeps only in-frame clones and is missing some. In the table there are 56,000 or so clones, 65% to 90% of which are singletons. Sequenced material: peripheral blood. The receptors were sampled from a human donor in a cohort sampled during active COVID-19.

J is TRBJ1-4 and V is TRBV24-1; 7 nucleotides align to TRBD1. CDR3 length: 14 amino acids. The germline V gene has CDR1 KGHDR and CDR2 SFDVKD. After removal of 4 bases from V and 5 bases from J, the junction contained 3 bases not matched to a gene. This CDR3 is CATSEPGQNEKLFF. In DNA, the CDR3 is TGTGCCACCAGTGAGCCGGGACAGAATGAAAAACTGTTTTTT.

The rearrangement uses TRBV28 and TRBJ1-4; tentatively, D is TRBD1 (6 bases). The CDR3 loop spans 12 amino acids. Germline CDR1 reads MDHEN; CDR2 reads SYDVKM. The V and J ends lost 5 bases and 8 bases respectively, with 9 bases between them. The CDR3 nucleotides are TGTGCCAGCAGTCCTGGACAGGAAAAACTGTTTTTT. Protein product: CASSPGQEKLFF.

This chain uses TRBV4-1 with TRBJ2-7; TRBD2 matches at 7 bases. The germline V gene encodes CDR1 MGHRA and CDR2 YSYEKL. J gave up 2 bases and V 3 bases, and 10 bases lay outside the gene matches. The CDR3 runs 16 residues. The CDR3 protein is CASSQVIGGRAYEQYF. As DNA, the CDR3 is TGCGCCAGCAGCCAGGTCATCGGTGGGAGGGCCTACGAGCAGTACTTC.

This sequence joins TRBV6-5 and TRBJ2-7, with 7 bases fitting TRBD2. CDR1 is MNHEY, CDR2 SVGAGI, per germline. V lost 7 bases to trimming and J lost 6 bases; unmatched junction nucleotides: 12. The CDR3 consists of 14 residues. CDR3 DNA sequence: TGTGCCAGCAAGTATTGGGGGAGGGAGGGCGAGCAGTACTTC. Translation gives CASKYWGREGEQYF.

This sequence joins TRBV11-2 and TRBJ2-7, with 11 bases that match TRBD2. Germline CDR1 is SGHAT and CDR2 is FQNNGV. The CDR3 contains 15 residues. Trimming at V came to 5 bases and at J to 6 bases, leaving 9 bases not matched to a gene. The CDR3: CASSVVAGGPGEQYF. In DNA form, the CDR3 reads TGTGCCAGCAGCGTAGTAGCGGGAGGGCCAGGCGAGCAGTACTTC.

Only a few counts were recorded for this clone. V gene TRBV5-1 combines with J gene TRBJ2-2, with D possibly being TRBD1 (6 bases). CDR3 size: 14 residues. Between the trimmed V and J ends, which lost 2 bases and 4 bases, there was a span of 9 bases. Germline loops: CDR1 SGHRS, CDR2 YFSETQ. In nucleotides, the CDR3 is TGCGCCAGCAGCTTCTGGACAGCCACCGGGGAGCTGTTTTTT. This codes for CASSFWTATGELFF.